A selection of T cell receptor beta chains follows, all from one sample in a study of T-cell reconstitution after alpha-beta-depleted transplantation in children. Via MiXCR, TCRdb re-called the PCR reads, giving one row per CDR3 protein. The sample gives 250,000 to 300,000 distinct CDR3 sequences, roughly 12% of which show up once; 20% to 30% is in the top ten. This material consisted of peripheral blood, taken 180 days after TCRalphabeta/CD19-depleted stem cell transplant. The receptors shown here come from a male patient between 2 and 15 years old who had a stem cell transplant for chronic granulomatous disease, so the T cells may come from the graft donor. The conserved cysteine and the conserved F or W are not part of the CDR3 here. Each record gives: D gene, J gene, V gene, CDR3 protein. D genes are given only for firm matches.

NA | TRBJ2-4 | TRBV29-1 | SAVSGGANIQY
NA | TRBJ1-2 | TRBV20-1 | SAVAVLGGGYT
TRBD1 | TRBJ2-1 | TRBV7-2 | ASSGTGFDNEQF
NA | TRBJ1-4 | TRBV27 | ASSTPGLSNEKLF
NA | TRBJ2-5 | TRBV7-9 | ASSSREYQETQY
TRBD2 | TRBJ2-1 | TRBV10-2 | ASRPGLELREQF
NA | TRBJ2-7 | TRBV29-1 | SGGQQGTYEQY
TRBD2 | TRBJ2-7 | TRBV2 | ASSIERGPSYEQY
TRBD2 | TRBJ2-1 | TRBV7-3 | ATKPGLAGFNEQF
NA | TRBJ1-5 | TRBV20-1 | SARDIGGVKDQPQH
NA | TRBJ2-2 | TRBV20-1 | SASQGYGELF
NA | TRBJ2-3 | TRBV5-4 | ASSQGHLRDTDTQY
NA | TRBJ2-2 | TRBV7-6 | ASGYGELF
TRBD1 | TRBJ2-7 | TRBV12-3/TRBV12-4 | ASSPRTGDEQY
NA | TRBJ2-5 | TRBV5-6 | ASSSTAGSQETQY
TRBD2 | TRBJ2-3 | TRBV20-1 | SASILAGGMDTQY
NA | TRBJ2-7 | TRBV7-8 | ASSLNPTGREQY
TRBD2 | TRBJ2-1 | TRBV2 | ASQRERNEQF
NA | TRBJ2-7 | TRBV21-1 | ASSTVQAYEQY
NA | TRBJ2-6 | TRBV14 | ASSQPGRQRGGANVLT
NA | TRBJ1-1 | TRBV28 | ASSLRVSGRLNTEAF
TRBD2 | TRBJ2-5 | TRBV6-4 | ASSDSGRAGVQETQY
TRBD2 | TRBJ2-1 | TRBV11-2 | ASSYAGTTSGF
TRBD1 | TRBJ2-1 | TRBV12-3/TRBV12-4 | ASSRNLPGQIYNEQF
NA | TRBJ2-5 | TRBV12-3/TRBV12-4 | ASRYQSPETQY
NA | TRBJ2-1 | TRBV28 | ASIREPAYNEQF
TRBD2 | TRBJ2-2 | TRBV20-1 | SASRSGIITGELF
NA | TRBJ2-5 | TRBV5-1 | ASSLGSVQPSAETQY
TRBD2 | TRBJ2-1 | TRBV20-1 | SARDPHFRGGAYNEQF
NA | TRBJ2-7 | TRBV3-1 | ASSQDGEWAYEQY
TRBD1 | TRBJ2-7 | TRBV7-6 | ASTLGTGGEQY
NA | TRBJ2-3 | TRBV29-1 | SVGRASADTQY
TRBD2 | TRBJ2-7 | TRBV18 | ASSTSSGTSSYEQY
TRBD1 | TRBJ2-7 | TRBV7-9 | ASSLEVGRGLLYEQY
NA | TRBJ1-6 | TRBV28 | ATRGSSYNSPLH
TRBD1 | TRBJ2-2 | TRBV18 | ASSPLSGTGIGELF
NA | TRBJ1-2 | TRBV5-1 | ASSLEGVNGYT
NA | TRBJ2-4 | TRBV18 | ASSPLNPGLAKNIQY
TRBD2 | TRBJ2-5 | TRBV28 | ASSLWVRGGRETQY
NA | TRBJ2-3 | TRBV12-3/TRBV12-4 | AISSQASRHTDTQY
NA | TRBJ1-5 | TRBV25-1 | ASSDSGVYQPQH
TRBD1 | TRBJ2-7 | TRBV19 | ASSIPGTVSYEQY
NA | TRBJ2-2 | TRBV7-3 | ASSLNTANTGELF
NA | TRBJ2-4 | TRBV28 | ASNSGAKNIQY
NA | TRBJ2-6 | TRBV21-1 | ASSSFRGRPTSGANVLT
NA | TRBJ1-6 | TRBV7-2 | ASSSRRIAWDSPLH
NA | TRBJ2-1 | TRBV5-1 | ASSEGGAGNEQF